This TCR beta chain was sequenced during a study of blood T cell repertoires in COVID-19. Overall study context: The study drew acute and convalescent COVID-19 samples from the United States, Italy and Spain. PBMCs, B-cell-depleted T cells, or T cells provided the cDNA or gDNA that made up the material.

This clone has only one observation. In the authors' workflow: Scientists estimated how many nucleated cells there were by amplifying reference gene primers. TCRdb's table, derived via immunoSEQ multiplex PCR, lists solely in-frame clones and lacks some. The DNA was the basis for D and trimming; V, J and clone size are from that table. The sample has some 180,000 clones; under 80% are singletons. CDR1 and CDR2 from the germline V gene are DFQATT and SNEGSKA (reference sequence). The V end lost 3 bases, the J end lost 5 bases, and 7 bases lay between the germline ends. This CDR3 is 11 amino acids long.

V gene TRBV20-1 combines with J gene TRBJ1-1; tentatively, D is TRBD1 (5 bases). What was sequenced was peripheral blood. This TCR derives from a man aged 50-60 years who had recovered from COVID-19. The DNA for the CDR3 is TGCAGTGCTAGCGGGGGAACTGAAGCTTTCTTT. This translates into CSASGGTEAFF.